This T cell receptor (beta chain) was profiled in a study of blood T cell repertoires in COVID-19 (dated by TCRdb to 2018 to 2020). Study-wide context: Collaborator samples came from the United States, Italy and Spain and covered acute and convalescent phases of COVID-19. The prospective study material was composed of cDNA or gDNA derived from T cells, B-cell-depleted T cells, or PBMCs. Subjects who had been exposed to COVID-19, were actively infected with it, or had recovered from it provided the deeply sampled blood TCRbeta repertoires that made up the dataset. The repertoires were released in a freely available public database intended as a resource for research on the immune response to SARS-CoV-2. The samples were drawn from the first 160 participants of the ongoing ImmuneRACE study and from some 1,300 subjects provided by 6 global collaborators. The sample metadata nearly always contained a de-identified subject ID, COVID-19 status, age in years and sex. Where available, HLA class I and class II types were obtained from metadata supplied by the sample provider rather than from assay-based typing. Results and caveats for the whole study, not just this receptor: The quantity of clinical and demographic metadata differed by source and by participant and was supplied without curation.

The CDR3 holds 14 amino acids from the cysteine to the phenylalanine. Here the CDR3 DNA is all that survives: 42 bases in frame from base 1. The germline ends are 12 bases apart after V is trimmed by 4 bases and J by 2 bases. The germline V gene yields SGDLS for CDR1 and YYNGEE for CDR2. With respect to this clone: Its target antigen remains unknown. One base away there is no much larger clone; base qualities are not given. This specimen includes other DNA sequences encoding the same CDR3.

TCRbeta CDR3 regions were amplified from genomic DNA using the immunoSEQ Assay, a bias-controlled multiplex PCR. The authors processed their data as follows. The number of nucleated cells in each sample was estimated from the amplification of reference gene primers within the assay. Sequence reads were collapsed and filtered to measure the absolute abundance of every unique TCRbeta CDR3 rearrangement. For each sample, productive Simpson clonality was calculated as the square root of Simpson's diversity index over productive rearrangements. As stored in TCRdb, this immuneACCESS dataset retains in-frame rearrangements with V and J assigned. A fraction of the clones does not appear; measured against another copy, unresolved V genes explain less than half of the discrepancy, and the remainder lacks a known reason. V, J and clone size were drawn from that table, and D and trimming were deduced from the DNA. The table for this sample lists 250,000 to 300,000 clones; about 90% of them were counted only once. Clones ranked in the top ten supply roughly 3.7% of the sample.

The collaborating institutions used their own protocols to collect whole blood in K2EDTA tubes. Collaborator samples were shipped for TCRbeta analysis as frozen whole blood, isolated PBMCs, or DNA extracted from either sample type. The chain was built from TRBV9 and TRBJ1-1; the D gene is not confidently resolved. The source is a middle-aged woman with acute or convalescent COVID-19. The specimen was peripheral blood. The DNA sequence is TGTGCCAGCAGCCCCCAGGTGGGTAACACTGAAGCTTTCTTT. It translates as CASSPQVGNTEAFF.